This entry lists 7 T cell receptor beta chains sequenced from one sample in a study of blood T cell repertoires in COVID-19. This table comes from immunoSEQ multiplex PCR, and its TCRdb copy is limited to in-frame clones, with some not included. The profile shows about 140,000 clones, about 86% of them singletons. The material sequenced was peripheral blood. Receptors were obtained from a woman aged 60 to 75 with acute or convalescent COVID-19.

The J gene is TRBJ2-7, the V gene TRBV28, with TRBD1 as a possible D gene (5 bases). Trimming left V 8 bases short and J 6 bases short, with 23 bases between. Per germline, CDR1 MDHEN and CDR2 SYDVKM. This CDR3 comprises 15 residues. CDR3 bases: TGTGCCAGCCGAGCTTCAGGGTCAAGTGGCCGCGAGCAGTACTTC. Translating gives CASRASGSSGREQYF.

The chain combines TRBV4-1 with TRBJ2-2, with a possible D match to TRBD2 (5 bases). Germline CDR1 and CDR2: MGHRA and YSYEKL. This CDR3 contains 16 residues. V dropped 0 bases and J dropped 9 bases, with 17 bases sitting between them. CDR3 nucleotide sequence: TGCGCCAGCAGCCAAGATCGTAGGGAGTTGGTGAGGGAGCTGTTTTTT. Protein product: CASSQDRRELVRELFF.

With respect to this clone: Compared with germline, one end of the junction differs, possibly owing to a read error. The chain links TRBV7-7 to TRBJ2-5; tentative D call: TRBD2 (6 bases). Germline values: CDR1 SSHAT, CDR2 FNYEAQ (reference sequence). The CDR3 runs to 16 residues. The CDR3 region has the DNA TGTGCTAGCAGCTTAGGCCTGCACCGGGAGAGAGAGACCCAGTACTTC. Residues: CASSLGLHRERETQYF. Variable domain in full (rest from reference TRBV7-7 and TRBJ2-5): GAGVSQSPRYKVTKRGQDVTLRCDPISSHATLYWYQQALGQGPEFLTYFNYEAQPDKSGLPSDRFSAERPEGSISTLTIQRTEQRDSAMYRCASSLGLHRERETQYFGPGTRLLVL.

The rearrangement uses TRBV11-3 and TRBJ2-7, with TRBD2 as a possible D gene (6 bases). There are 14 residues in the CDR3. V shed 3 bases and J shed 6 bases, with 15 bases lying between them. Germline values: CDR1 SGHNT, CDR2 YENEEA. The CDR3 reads CASSFRGEAVEQYF. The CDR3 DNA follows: TGTGCCAGCAGCTTCCGAGGGGAGGCAGTCGAGCAGTACTTC.

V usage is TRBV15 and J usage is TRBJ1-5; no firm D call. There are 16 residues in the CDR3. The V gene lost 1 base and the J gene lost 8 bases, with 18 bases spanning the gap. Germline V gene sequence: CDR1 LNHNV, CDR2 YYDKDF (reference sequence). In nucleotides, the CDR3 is TGTGCCACCAGCAGAGGGCTCTTTAGGGAGAGTGAGCCCCAGCATTTT. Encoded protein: CATSRGLFRESEPQHF. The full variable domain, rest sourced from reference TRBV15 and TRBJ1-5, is DAMVIQNPRYQVTQFGKPVTLSCSQTLNHNVMYWYQQKSSQAPKLLFHYYDKDFNNEADTPDNFQSRRPNTSFCFLDIRSPGLGDTAMYLCATSRGLFRESEPQHFGDGTRLSIL.

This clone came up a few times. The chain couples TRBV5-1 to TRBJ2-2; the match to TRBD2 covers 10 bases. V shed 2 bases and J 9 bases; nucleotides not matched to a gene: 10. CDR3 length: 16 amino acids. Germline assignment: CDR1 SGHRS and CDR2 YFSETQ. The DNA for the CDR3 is TGCGCCAGCAGCTTATCCGGGACTAGCGCGATCCGGGAGCTGTTTTTT. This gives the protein CASSLSGTSAIRELFF.

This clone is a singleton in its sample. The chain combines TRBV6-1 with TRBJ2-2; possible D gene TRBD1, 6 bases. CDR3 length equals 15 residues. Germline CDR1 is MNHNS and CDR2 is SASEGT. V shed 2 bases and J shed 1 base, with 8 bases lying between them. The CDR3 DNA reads TGTGCCAGCAGTGAATTAGGGGGGAACACCGGGGAGCTGTTTTTT. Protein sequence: CASSELGGNTGELFF.